This T cell receptor beta chain was found in a study of T cell changes during pregnancy in multiple sclerosis. This CDR3 spans 12 amino acids. In germline, CDR1 is LNHDA, CDR2 SQIVND (reference sequence). Trimming left V 5 bases short and J 1 base short, with 5 bases between. Some clones are missing from TCRdb's copy, which holds only in-frame ones; the method was immunoSEQ multiplex PCR. The sample has 25,000 or so clones, 85% to 95% seen once. The gene calls are TRBV19 and TRBJ1-2, with no clear D. This specimen was CD8+ T cells from peripheral blood mononuclear cells, taken before pregnancy. The sequence derives from a female donor with multiple sclerosis, enrolled in a pregnancy study. The CDR3, as DNA: TGTGCCAGTAGTGAGCTTAACTATGGCTACACCTTC. It specifies CASSELNYGYTF.